This passage covers 20 T cell receptor beta chains from one sample sequenced in a study of T cells expressing NK-cell markers (dated by TCRdb to 2020 to 2022). Receptor amplification or capture employed 5' RACE. The sequencer listed for this sample is Illumina HiSeq 2000. TCRdb reprocessed the reads into one record per CDR3 protein sequence, lacking DNA. The sample's clone listing holds about 150,000 distinct CDR3 sequences. The ten biggest clones cover 9% to 15% of the sample. Source material: blood T cells: a sorted CD56 or NKG2C T cell subset, CD4+ or CD8+ T cells, or bulk PBMC T cells (not recorded which). Receptors originate from a man younger than 35 in good health. Donor details come from another sample of the same person, matched by shared clones.

The chain recombines TRBV6-2 or TRBV6-3 with TRBJ2-1. From germline, CDR1 is MNHEY and CDR2 SVGEGT. CDR3 length equals 12 residues. CDR3 residues: CASSYSGDEQFF.

J is TRBJ2-5 and V is TRBV14; the D call of TRBD1 rests on TCRdb alone, since no DNA is present to check it. The CDR3 sequence is 16 residues long. Germline V gives CDR1 SGHDN, CDR2 FVKESK. CDR3 loop: CASSQAWASPGETQYF. Using reference TRBV14 and TRBJ2-5 for the parts outside the CDR3, the full variable domain is EAGVTQFPSHSVIEKGQTVTLRCDPISGHDNLYWYRRVMGKEIKFLLHFVKESKQDESGMPNNRFLAERTGGTYSTLKVQPAELEDSGVYFCASSQAWASPGETQYFGPGTRLLVL.

The chain carries TRBV25-1 and TRBJ2-1; TCRdb proposes TRBD2, but this gene call is untestable without DNA. Germline V gene data show CDR1 as MGHDK and CDR2 as SYGVNS. This CDR3 is built from 18 residues. CDR3 loop: CASSELPSGVLRDNEQFF.

The rearrangement links TRBV7-8 to TRBJ2-1; TCRdb gives TRBD1 as the D gene, but with no DNA this cannot be confirmed. The germline gives CDR1 SGHVS, CDR2 FQNEAQ. The CDR3 has 17 amino acids. The CDR3 spells CASSLRGAESSYNEQFF. Together with reference TRBV7-8 and TRBJ2-1, the CDR3 gives the full variable domain: GAGVSQSPRYKVAKRGQDVALRCDPISGHVSLFWYQQALGQGPEFLTYFQNEAQLDKSGLPSDRFFAERPEGSVSTLKIQRTQQEDSAVYLCASSLRGAESSYNEQFFGPGTRLTVL.

The V and J genes are TRBV6-2 or TRBV6-3 and TRBJ1-1. The CDR3 extends over 11 amino acids. CDR1 MNHEY and CDR2 SVGEGT come from the germline V gene. CDR3 in amino acids: CASSYQDRAFF.

This chain connects TRBV11-2 to TRBJ2-5; with no DNA, the TCRdb D assignment of TRBD2 cannot be verified. CDR3 length equals 16 residues. Germline loops: CDR1 SGHAT, CDR2 FQNNGV. The CDR3 loop reads CASSTQGFSGKETQYF.

The rearrangement uses TRBV7-9 and TRBJ2-3; TCRdb proposes TRBD2, but this gene call is untestable without DNA. This CDR3 region has 14 residues. In germline, CDR1 is SEHNR, CDR2 FQNEAQ (reference sequence). CDR3 loop: CASSKDSDTDTQYF.

This sequence joins TRBV6-2 or TRBV6-3 and TRBJ2-7; TCRdb indicates TRBD1, and absent DNA this call remains unverified. The germline V gene encodes CDR1 MNHEY and CDR2 SVGEGT. The length of the CDR3 is 17 residues. This CDR3 reads CASSYPERTGLSYEQYF.

The chain uses TRBV15 and TRBJ2-3; TCRdb picks TRBD2, but there is no DNA to check that call. CDR3 length equals 14 residues. CDR1 LNHNV and CDR2 YYDKDF come from the germline V gene (reference sequence). The CDR3 spells CATSKAAQGDTQYF.

The chain uses TRBV6-4 and TRBJ2-2; TCRdb lists TRBD1, though no DNA is available to test this call. Per germline, CDR1 MRHNA and CDR2 SNTAGT. This CDR3 has 14 amino acids. The CDR3 loop is CASRETGTTGELFF.

The J gene is TRBJ2-3, the V gene TRBV28; TCRdb's assignment of TRBD1 cannot be checked, as there is no DNA. The CDR3 has 15 residues. Per the germline V gene, CDR1 is MDHEN and CDR2 is SYDVKM. CDR3 amino acids: CASTPVGERTDTQYF.

The chain recombines TRBV19 with TRBJ2-1. Germline V lookup: CDR1 LNHDA, CDR2 SQIVND (reference sequence). CDR3 size: 17 residues. The chain's CDR3 is CASSIDQEAYLYNEQFF.

This sequence joins TRBV7-9 and TRBJ2-1; TCRdb returns TRBD1, unconfirmable since there is no DNA. The length of the CDR3 is 17 residues. Per the germline V gene, CDR1 is SEHNR and CDR2 is FQNEAQ (reference sequence). CDR3: CASSPLDPTRGYNEQFF.

The genes are TRBV7-9 and TRBJ2-3. The CDR3 length is 14 residues. Germline CDR1 reads SEHNR; CDR2 reads FQNEAQ (reference sequence). CDR3 residues: CASSGEVPADTQYF.

This chain joins TRBV19 and TRBJ2-1; without DNA, the TCRdb call of TRBD2 cannot be checked. Germline V gene lookup returns CDR1 LNHDA and CDR2 SQIVND (reference sequence). The CDR3 is 15 residues long. CDR3 residues: CASSIDGRGHNEQFF.

V is TRBV9 and J is TRBJ2-1; TCRdb returns TRBD1, unconfirmable since there is no DNA. Germline V gene lookup returns CDR1 SGDLS and CDR2 YYNGEE. The CDR3 runs to 15 residues. The CDR3 sequence: CASSQTGASYNEQFF. Drawing the rest from reference TRBV9 and TRBJ2-1, the complete variable domain is DSGVTQTPKHLITATGQRVTLRCSPRSGDLSVYWYQQSLDQGLQFLIQYYNGEERAKGNILERFSAQQFPDLHSELNLSSLELGDSALYFCASSQTGASYNEQFFGPGTRLTVL.

The chain couples TRBV7-2 to TRBJ2-1; TCRdb calls TRBD2, which cannot be checked without DNA. Germline V lookup: CDR1 SGHTA, CDR2 FQGNSA. This CDR3 has 17 residues. The CDR3 loop reads CASSLVTGTRWINEQFF.

The chain combines TRBV19 with TRBJ2-7. The CDR3 covers 14 residues. In germline, CDR1 is LNHDA, CDR2 SQIVND (reference sequence). CDR3 in amino acids: CASSIGSFAYEQYF.

The chain carries TRBV20-1 and TRBJ1-2. Germline V gene sequence: CDR1 DFQATT, CDR2 SNEGSKA (reference sequence). There are 14 residues in the CDR3. The CDR3 protein is CSAKGAGPNYGYTF.

The CDR3 loop reads CSATVLGRGSYNEQFF. The rearrangement joins TRBV20-1 to TRBJ2-1. This CDR3 has 16 amino acids. CDR1 and CDR2 from the germline V gene are DFQATT and SNEGSKA (reference sequence).